These T cell receptor beta chains were read from a single sample in a study of blood T cell repertoires in COVID-19. The protocol was immunoSEQ multiplex PCR, while the TCRdb copy is restricted to in-frame clones and leaves out a portion. The table records about 230,000 clones, around 83% of them present only once. The specimen was peripheral blood. The receptors were gathered from a middle-aged woman who had recovered from COVID-19. Each CDR3 is given with its conserved first and last residue. The D gene is left open where the match is weak. Size is omitted from some rows. Given values are once, few, many or a class for expanded clones.

j_call	clone_size	cdr3_length	d_call	v_call	cdr3_aa	cdr3_nt
TRBJ1-4	.	15	.	TRBV7-2	CASSLTLELNEKLFF	TGTGCCAGCAGCTTAACTTTAGAGCTTAATGAAAAACTGTTTTTT
TRBJ2-3	once	15	.	TRBV6-5	CASSPNPTSTDTQYF	TGTGCCAGCAGTCCTAACCCCACTAGCACAGATACGCAGTATTTT
TRBJ1-5	.	14	TRBD1	TRBV19	CASNPGQSHQPQHF	TGTGCCAGTAATCCGGGACAGAGTCATCAGCCCCAGCATTTT
TRBJ2-5	.	14	TRBD2	TRBV6-5	CASSKASGGRSQYF	TGTGCCAGCAGCAAGGCTAGCGGGGGGAGGTCCCAGTACTTC
TRBJ1-3	.	16	TRBD1	TRBV7-8	CASSLDRPDSGNTIYF	TGTGCCAGCAGCCTGGACAGGCCAGACTCTGGAAACACCATATATTTT
TRBJ1-2	.	18	TRBD1	TRBV7-9	CASSPTGTGGAANYGYTF	TGTGCCAGCAGCCCAACCGGGACAGGGGGCGCAGCTAACTATGGCTACACCTTC
TRBJ1-2	.	16	TRBD1	TRBV5-1	CASSLGGQGAGYGYTF	TGCGCCAGCAGCTTGGGTGGACAGGGGGCCGGCTATGGCTACACCTTC
TRBJ2-3	.	18	TRBD1	TRBV18	CASSLPTGGVLVADTQYF	TGTGCCAGCTCACTCCCGACAGGGGGAGTGTTAGTGGCAGATACGCAGTATTTT
TRBJ1-6	.	17	.	TRBV18	CASSRYRDPLGNSPLHF	TGTGCCAGCTCACGTTACAGGGATCCTTTGGGCAATTCACCCCTCCACTTT
TRBJ2-1	once	13	TRBD1	TRBV28	CASSTTGDNEQFF	TGTGCCAGCAGTACTACAGGGGACAATGAGCAGTTCTTC
TRBJ2-5	few	16	TRBD2	TRBV19	CASSFTSGGSQETQYF	TGTGCCAGTAGTTTTACTAGCGGGGGGTCCCAAGAGACCCAGTACTTC
TRBJ2-7	.	11	.	TRBV29-1	CSVGDYYEQYF	TGCAGCGTCGGGGATTACTACGAGCAGTACTTC
TRBJ1-1	.	15	.	TRBV9	CASSVGDRWDTEAFF	TGTGCCAGCAGCGTAGGCGACAGGTGGGACACTGAAGCTTTCTTT